This T cell receptor (beta chain) was found in a study of cytomegalovirus exposure and HLA in healthy donors (TCRdb year 2017). A note on the overall study: In an earlier analysis of around 540 of the donors, 276 Gb of sequence data and 90 million to 120 million unique TCR beta sequences from about 179 million T cells were reported. An early release that covered 640 HLA-typed donors contained 300 to 350 gigabases of sequencing data and tens of millions of unique TCR sequences. Of the roughly 400 genotyped donors, approximately 83% fell in the genetic ancestry cluster associated with self-reported Caucasian donors. The aim of the study was to test whether cataloging public T cell receptors could identify signatures of past pathogen exposure. Using immunosequencing, the study profiled T cell repertoires from fewer than 700 subjects and related those repertoires to cytomegalovirus serostatus. A separate validation cohort of about 110 different subjects was used in addition to the roughly 670-subject first cohort. To predict cytomegalovirus infection status, the study combined high-throughput TCR immunosequencing, statistical association of individual TCRs with disease status, and machine learning. A later analysis re-examined previously published TCR beta repertoires from hundreds of donors and added high-resolution HLA genotyping to investigate patterns of TCR occurrence. Rather than drawing on any new phenotypic data, the later analysis identified candidate immune exposures from TCR beta sequences and the way those sequences occurred across donors. An earlier analysis of 587 of the donors applied high-throughput TCR beta sequencing to assess whether each TCR beta V gene segment acted as functional or pseudogenic. Donor age, sex, ethnicity and CMV serostatus were compiled together with the repertoire data. In a later genetic analysis, genome-wide SNP genotypes for 398 of the 666 donors were used, and that subset was treated as a discovery cohort. Every repertoire in the discovery cohort had been generated on one and the same sequencing platform. HLA typing included class I and class II loci at four-digit resolution. The number of typed donors differed by locus: 629-630 for A, B, C, DRB1 and DQB1; approximately 530 for DQA1; roughly 600 for DPA1; and some 450 for DPB1. Roughly five DR-DQ haplotypes were handled as single units for association and clustering because linkage in the cohort was strong. Across about 380 genotyped donors of the cohort, an average of about 220,000 unique TCR beta nucleotide sequences per donor were sequenced, and approximately 17% of those sequences were non-productive. Broad study findings and their caveats: In a later analysis, TCR association rates were found to vary across HLA loci, with the most associated TCRs seen for DRB1 alleles and the fewest for HLA-C alleles. A cluster of highly shared sequence variants was judged likely to be a technical artifact of the sequencing pipeline. The only immune exposure information available for the cohort was CMV serostatus. Roughly 17 rarely observed V segments, including chromosome 9 orphons, were excluded from the earlier analysis of approximately 500 of the donors because counts were too low. In a later genetic analysis, fewer N-insertions in productive TCRs were reported among donors in an Asian-associated ancestry cluster than the roughly 700-donor mean. A later analysis found that most CMV-associated TCR beta chains appeared HLA-restricted, with HLA associations seemingly driven largely by CMV exposure. In vitro tests confirmed that three of the cytomegalovirus-associated TCR beta chains recognize cytomegalovirus antigens. Only TCR beta chains were sequenced in this cohort, and the absence of alpha or paired-chain data limited detectable features. Because the 87-base-pair reads could not distinguish some IMGT-functional V segments, including TRBV6-2 and TRBV6-3, those segments were excluded. Linkage disequilibrium might explain the correlated functional status among segregating V segments, but an unknown experimental factor could not be excluded. Because HLA typing was missing for some donors at each locus, association tests included only the typed subset. A total of 150 or so TCR beta chains were listed by the study as associated with cytomegalovirus. In a later analysis, HLA-associated TCR beta chains showed more clonal expansion and lower generation probabilities than non-associated chains that were equally common. V-gene and J-gene trimming of TCR beta chains was associated with a missense DCLRE1C variant in a later genetic analysis, and the association was replicated in an independent cohort. Several of the top co-occurrence clusters appeared to be linked to parvovirus B19, influenza, CMV and Epstein-Barr virus, according to a later analysis. The classifier was reported to diagnose cytomegalovirus status with high specificity and sensitivity in both the original cohort and the validation cohort. When HLA alleles, especially DR and DQ, strongly co-occurred, attributing TCR associations to individual alleles was difficult. Sequencing depth was assumed to be roughly uniform across donors in the presence/absence analyses, though that assumption may not hold. Most TCR sequences were observed very rarely across donors, whereas some public TCRs were present in many individuals. Specific HLA alleles were associated with around 18,000 TCR beta sequences at a false discovery rate of 0.05 in a later analysis. A further reported finding was that TCR beta sequences accurately predicted the HLA-A and HLA-B alleles for most subjects in the first cohort. In an earlier analysis of more than 500 of the donors, most TCR beta V segments appeared in productive rearrangements about 87% or about 30% of the time, broadly matching IMGT annotations. It was suggested by the authors that the approach could potentially be generalized to other disease states and immunological phenotypes.

V ends up 2 bases short and J 1 base short, with an unmatched junction base count of 8. From the cysteine through the phenylalanine, the CDR3 covers 18 amino acids. Only the CDR3 region is kept as DNA, spanning 54 bases read in frame from base 1. The germline V gene sets CDR1 to SNHLY and CDR2 to FYNNEI. Concerning this clone itself: Its antigen is currently not known. Per-nucleotide qualities are absent, and no much larger clonotype sits a single base away.

The library was produced with the immunoSEQ multiplex PCR assay. The multiplex PCR relied on a mix of 60 forward primers for TCR Vbeta segments and 13 reverse primers for TCR Jbeta segments. A multiplex PCR assay on genomic DNA amplified the CDR3 region of rearranged TCR beta genes. The Illumina HiSeq System was used to sequence the amplified TCR beta libraries as 87-base-pair reads. The authors processed their data as follows. In a later analysis, roughly 80 million unique TCR beta chains were counted across the 500 to 700 repertoires, and around 10 million of these chains were shared by at least two donors. To remove PCR and sequencing errors, raw reads were error-corrected and collapsed into unique sequences using a nearest-neighbor algorithm that merged closely related sequences. To assign V, D and J gene segments, CDR3 sequences were aligned to IMGT reference sequences. For a sequence to be retained, a match of at least six nucleotides was required to both a V gene segment and a J gene segment. Rearrangements were classified as productive when the CDR3 lacked stop codons and remained in frame with V and J, and all other rearrangements were classified as non-productive. Following IMGT convention, CDR3 was defined as the stretch from the second conserved V-encoded cysteine to the conserved J-encoded phenylalanine. The earlier analysis of fewer than 700 of the donors excluded sequences that lacked an unambiguous match to a single V gene segment. An earlier analysis of about 600 of the donors called V segments functional above 56.7% productive rearrangements and segregating when the between-donor standard deviation exceeded 5%. To diagnose cytomegalovirus status from the catalog of TCR beta chain sequences, a statistical classification framework was built. In a later analysis, V and J genes were assigned by comparing TCR nucleotide sequences against IMGT/GENE-DB human TR gene sequences. A later analysis assigned CDR3 sequences and most-parsimonious VDJ recombination scenarios with the TCRdist pipeline. In a later analysis, each TCR beta chain was defined by its CDR3 amino acid sequence together with its V-gene family, and reads without a unique V-gene family were excluded. In a later analysis, approximately 640 highly shared, low-generation-probability nucleotide sequences were removed to address suspected cross-contamination and a sequencing artifact. In a later analysis, a clonal expansion index for each public chain was calculated from normalized within-repertoire ranks of inferred template counts. In a later analysis, generation probabilities were computed with a VDJ recombination model fitted to out-of-frame rearrangements, and the resulting probabilities were checked against IGoR. In a later analysis, hypergeometric tests were used to score TCR-TCR, TCR-HLA and TCR-CMV co-occurrence, with a repertoire-size bias correction applied to TCR pairs. A later analysis estimated false discovery rates by permuting HLA or CMV assignments 20 times. A later analysis grouped co-occurring TCRs with DBSCAN, adding TCRdist sequence similarity when clustering within HLA-allele-positive subsets. Repertoires with fewer than 30,000 or more than 120,000 public chains were left out of co-occurrence clustering, as were roughly five repertoires with anomalous nucleotide sharing. This immuneACCESS table, as held by TCRdb, lists in-frame sequences with V and J called but not all clones. Of the missing ones, under half trace to an unresolved V gene in checked studies; the others have no known cause. V and J calls and clone size follow that table, whereas D and trimming were derived from the DNA. This sample lists about 250,000 clones; about 77% were detected once. Of the sample, approximately 0.47% is held by the ten largest clones.

The cohort was made up of hundreds of healthy bone marrow donors. All cohort members were sampled while nominally healthy, although unrecorded immune exposures were likely present. The donor was CMV seronegative and belonged to the group of 352 seronegative cohort members. Every donor gave a peripheral blood sample, and the peripheral blood mononuclear cells from that sample were used for TCR beta sequencing. The Qiagen DNeasy Blood Extraction Kit was used to extract genomic DNA from the blood cell samples. The sequence was obtained from a boy aged 5 to 17 in good health and CMV-seronegative. Sequencing used PBMCs. This chain joins TRBV2 to TRBJ2-1; the junction holds 10 bases that match TRBD2. The CDR3 is CASSERASGSYSYNEQFF. The DNA sequence is as follows: TGTGCCAGCAGTGAAAGGGCTAGCGGGAGCTATTCCTACAATGAGCAGTTCTTC.